A single sample gave rise to the 20 T cell receptor beta chains below, sequenced in a study of CD8 T cells in ankylosing spondylitis. Findings and limits, study-wide: Among TCR beta sequences, a motif of about 8 highly homologous variants appeared characteristic of ankylosing spondylitis blood.

Their antigens are not known. TCRdb used MiXCR to reprocess the 5' RACE reads, holding one entry per CDR3 protein. The profile shows about 210,000 distinct CDR3 sequences, around 7.9% of them singletons. The sample was blood, either unsorted or a sorted T cell fraction (not recorded which). The receptor source for this set is a male donor with ankylosing spondylitis.

This clonotype was seen many times. The chain recombines TRBV9 with TRBJ1-1, with 11 bases that match TRBD1. In germline, CDR1 is SGDLS, CDR2 YYNGEE. With 4 bases clipped from V and 2 bases from J, the junction kept 10 bases outside the gene matches. The CDR3 sequence is 17 residues long. The CDR3 spells CASSLNLDRGQNTEAFF. In DNA, the CDR3 is TGTGCCAGCAGCCTAAATTTGGACAGGGGGCAAAACACTGAAGCTTTCTTT.

Many counts were recorded for this clonotype. This chain links TRBV4-3 with TRBJ2-7; a possible D gene is TRBD2 (7 bases). CDR1 is LGHNA and CDR2 is YSLEER in the germline V gene. V dropped 3 bases and J dropped 1 base, with 13 bases sitting between them. CDR3 length: 15 residues. DNA of the CDR3: TGCGCCAGCAGCCAGGCCAAGGGGGGGTCCTACGAGCAGTACTTC. This gives the protein CASSQAKGGSYEQYF.

The sample holds a few counts of this clonotype. The chain recombines TRBV25-1 with TRBJ2-3; possibly TRBD1 for D (5 bases). V was clipped by 4 bases and J by 6 bases, with 11 bases between them. The CDR3 runs 13 residues. In germline, CDR1 is MGHDK, CDR2 SYGVNS. The CDR3 DNA reads TGTGCCAGCAGTGTTAGACAGTTGGATACGCAGTATTTT. Amino acid sequence: CASSVRQLDTQYF.

This clonotype was observed a few times. V is TRBV11-1 and J is TRBJ2-7; D is possibly TRBD2 (5 bases). CDR1 SGHAT and CDR2 FQDESV come from the germline V gene (reference sequence). This CDR3 comprises 15 residues. Trimming pared 5 bases from V and 6 bases from J, leaving 20 bases between. The CDR3 is CASSPTSIGSGEQYF. CDR3 DNA: TGTGCCAGCAGCCCCACTAGTATCGGTTCGGGCGAGCAGTACTTC.

This clonotype was picked up many times. The genes are TRBV7-9 and TRBJ2-7, with D tentatively TRBD2 (5 bases). V lost 5 bases to trimming and J lost 4 bases, with 24 bases between them. CDR1 is SEHNR and CDR2 is FQNEAQ in the germline V gene (reference sequence). The CDR3 contains 17 residues. The CDR3 sequence: CASSPPFSENGRYEQYF. The CDR3 DNA reads TGTGCCAGCAGCCCCCCCTTTAGCGAGAATGGTCGGTACGAGCAGTACTTC.

This clonotype has a count of ten or more. The chain joins TRBV9 to TRBJ1-5, with a possible D match to TRBD1 (6 bases). The CDR3 consists of 17 residues. Germline V gene data show CDR1 as SGDLS and CDR2 as YYNGEE. V shed 3 bases and J shed 5 bases, with 21 bases lying between them. The CDR3 is CASSAGRGGFSDQPQHF. The CDR3 coding sequence is TGTGCCAGCAGCGCTGGGAGGGGGGGCTTCAGTGATCAGCCCCAGCATTTT.

This clonotype was counted many times. The V gene is TRBV28, the J gene TRBJ2-7; D remains ambiguous. V shed 3 bases and J shed 2 bases, with 17 bases lying between them. The germline CDR1 and CDR2 sequences are MDHEN and SYDVKM. This CDR3 has 16 amino acids. The chain's CDR3 is CASSFVGVESTYEQYF. The CDR3 DNA sequence: TGTGCCAGCAGTTTTGTCGGAGTTGAATCGACCTACGAGCAGTACTTC.

This clonotype was seen more than once but under ten times. The chain joins TRBV5-5 to TRBJ1-1; tentatively, D is TRBD1 (5 bases). The germline V and J ends were trimmed by 2 bases and 0 bases, with 14 bases remaining between them. There are 16 residues in the CDR3. Germline CDR1 and CDR2: SGHKS and YYEKEE (reference sequence). DNA of the CDR3: TGTGCCAGCAGCTTAACGAGGGGAGTCATGAACACTGAAGCTTTCTTT. It is translated as CASSLTRGVMNTEAFF. Variable domain in full (rest from reference TRBV5-5 and TRBJ1-1): DAGVTQSPTHLIKTRGQQVTLRCSPISGHKSVSWYQQVLGQGPQFIFQYYEKEERGRGNFPDRFSARQFPNYSSELNVNALLLGDSALYLCASSLTRGVMNTEAFFGQGTRLTVV.

This clonotype was picked up a small number of times. CDR3 protein: CASLRDRVTDTQYF. CDR3 DNA: TGTGCCAGCCTGAGGGACAGGGTCACAGATACGCAGTATTTT. The chain joins TRBV25-1 to TRBJ2-3, with 9 bases that match TRBD1. V trimming: 8 bases; J trimming: 2 bases; junction bases outside the gene matches: 5. CDR3 length equals 14 residues. Germline CDR1 is MGHDK and CDR2 is SYGVNS.

This clonotype showed up many times. The chain joins TRBV29-1 to TRBJ2-3, with no clear D. Trimming stripped 0 bases from V and 11 bases from J, with 12 bases between. CDR1 and CDR2 from the germline V gene are SQVTM and ANQGSEA. This CDR3 comprises 12 residues. The CDR3 coding sequence is TGCAGCGTTGAAGACCAGCGAGTGGGGCAGTATTTT. Protein product: CSVEDQRVGQYF.

This clonotype has only a few counts. The rearrangement links TRBV10-3 to TRBJ1-2, with unresolved D. The V end was cut by 1 base, the J end by 6 bases, with 6 bases between. Germline CDR1 ENHRY, CDR2 SYGVKD. The CDR3 is made up of 12 amino acids. In nucleotides, the CDR3 is TGTGCCATCAGTGAGTTGGAGAATGGCTACACCTTC. This encodes CAISELENGYTF.

This clonotype was observed at least ten times. In DNA, the CDR3 is TGTGCCACCAGTACCCCGATGACTAGCGGGGTTACCGGGGAGCTGTTTTTT. The encoded protein is CATSTPMTSGVTGELFF. The chain uses TRBV24-1 and TRBJ2-2; 11 bases are a match to TRBD2. This CDR3 region has 17 residues. Trimming cost V 6 bases and J 5 bases; bases outside gene matches: 10. CDR1 and CDR2 (germline): KGHDR, SFDVKD.

This clonotype was observed at least ten times. The rearrangement joins TRBV7-9 to TRBJ2-5; TRBD1 is a possible D gene (5 bases). Germline CDR1 and CDR2: SEHNR and FQNEAQ (reference sequence). The CDR3 contains 13 residues. The V gene lost 4 bases and the J gene lost 5 bases, with 11 bases spanning the gap. CDR3 in amino acids: CASSSQGWETQYF. The CDR3 DNA reads TGTGCCAGCAGCTCGCAGGGTTGGGAGACCCAGTACTTC.

This clonotype was counted many times. The J gene is TRBJ2-7, the V gene TRBV28, with D possibly being TRBD1 or TRBD2 (5 bases each). Per germline, CDR1 MDHEN and CDR2 SYDVKM. Trimming pared 6 bases from V and 3 bases from J, leaving 15 bases between. This CDR3 spans 14 amino acids. DNA for the CDR3: TGTGCCAGCAGCTCCGGGACCGCGTTCTACGAGCAGTACTTC. As protein: CASSSGTAFYEQYF.

The table lists this clonotype with many counts. Compared with germline, one end of the junction differs, possibly owing to a read error. The chain uses TRBV7-7 and TRBJ2-1; D might be TRBD1 or TRBD2, each matching 5 bases. The CDR3 has 14 amino acids. Germline V gene data show CDR1 as SSHAT and CDR2 as FNYEAQ (reference sequence). CDR3 DNA sequence: TGTGCTAGCAGCCTTGGGACGGGCCCCGATGAGCAGTTCTTC. As protein: CASSLGTGPDEQFF.

The V and J genes are TRBV21-1 and TRBJ2-3; the table assigns TRBD1, which was not confirmed against the DNA. TRBV21-1 is described as a pseudogene. There are 20 residues in the CDR3. The CDR3, as DNA: TGTGCCAGCAGCAAAGCGTTGGGACAGGGGGCAAACCTTTGCACAGATACGCAGTATTTT. Amino acid sequence: CASSKALGQGANLCTDTQYF.

The chain has TRBV28 and TRBJ1-2; unclear D gene. V lost 7 bases to trimming and J lost 4 bases, with 13 bases between them. This CDR3 is built from 13 residues. CDR1 and CDR2 (germline): MDHEN, SYDVKM. This CDR3 reads CASTRTALYGYTF. The DNA for the CDR3 is TGTGCCAGCACTCGAACGGCCCTCTATGGCTACACCTTC.

This clonotype was counted at least ten times. This chain links TRBV27 with TRBJ1-2, with 7 bases identical to TRBD1. Germline CDR1 is MNHEY and CDR2 is SMNVEV (reference sequence). This CDR3 region has 15 residues. V shed 3 bases and J 4 bases; nucleotides not matched to a gene: 8. CDR3 bases: TGTGCCAGCAGTTTTATTATGGGACAGCCCTATGGCTACACCTTC. Protein sequence: CASSFIMGQPYGYTF.

The sample holds many counts of this clonotype. For the CDR3, the DNA is TGCGCCAGCAGCCAAGATTGGGCTACCTCCTACAATGAGCAGTTCTTC. It translates to CASSQDWATSYNEQFF. This chain connects TRBV4-3 to TRBJ2-1; D unclear. Germline V CDR1 and CDR2: LGHNA, YSLEER. This CDR3 has 16 amino acids. Trimming removed 0 bases at V and 0 bases at J, with 9 bases between.

This clonotype was detected many times. This chain uses TRBV27 with TRBJ1-4; 8 positions match TRBD1. This CDR3 has 14 amino acids. V lost 5 bases to trimming and J lost 7 bases; unmatched junction nucleotides: 6. Looked up from germline, CDR1 is MNHEY and CDR2 is SMNVEV (reference sequence). CDR3 DNA: TGTGCCAGCAGTGTCACAGGGGGGAGTGAAAAACTGTTTTTT. Its protein product is CASSVTGGSEKLFF.